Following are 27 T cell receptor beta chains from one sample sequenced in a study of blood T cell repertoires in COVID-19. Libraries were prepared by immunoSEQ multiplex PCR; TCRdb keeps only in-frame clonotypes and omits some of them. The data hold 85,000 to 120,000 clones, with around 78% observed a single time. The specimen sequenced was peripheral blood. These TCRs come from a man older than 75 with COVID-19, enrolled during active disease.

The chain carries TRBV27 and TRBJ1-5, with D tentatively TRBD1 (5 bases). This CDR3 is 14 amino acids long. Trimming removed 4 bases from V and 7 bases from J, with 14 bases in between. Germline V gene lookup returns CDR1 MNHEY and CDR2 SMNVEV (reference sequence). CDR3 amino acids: CASSWAGSRQPQHF. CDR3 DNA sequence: TGTGCCAGCAGTTGGGCAGGGTCACGGCAGCCCCAGCATTTT.

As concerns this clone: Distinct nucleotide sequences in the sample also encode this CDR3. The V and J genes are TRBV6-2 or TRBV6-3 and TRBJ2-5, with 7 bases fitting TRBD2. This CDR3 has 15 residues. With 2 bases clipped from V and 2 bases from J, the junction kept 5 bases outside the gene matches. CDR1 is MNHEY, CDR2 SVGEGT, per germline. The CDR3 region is CASSYPSSGQETQYF. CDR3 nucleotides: TGTGCCAGCAGTTACCCGTCTAGCGGTCAAGAGACCCAGTACTTC.

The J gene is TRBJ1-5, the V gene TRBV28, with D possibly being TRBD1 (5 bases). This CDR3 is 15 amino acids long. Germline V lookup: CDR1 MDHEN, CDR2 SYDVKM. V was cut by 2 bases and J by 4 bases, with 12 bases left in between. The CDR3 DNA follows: TGTGCCAGCAGTTTACCGGGACTCGGAAATCAGCCCCAGCATTTT. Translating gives CASSLPGLGNQPQHF. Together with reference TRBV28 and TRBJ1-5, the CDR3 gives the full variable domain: DVKVTQSSRYLVKRTGEKVFLECVQDMDHENMFWYRQDPGLGLRLIYFSYDVKMKEKGDIPEGYSVSREKKERFSLILESASTNQTSMYLCASSLPGLGNQPQHFGDGTRLSIL.

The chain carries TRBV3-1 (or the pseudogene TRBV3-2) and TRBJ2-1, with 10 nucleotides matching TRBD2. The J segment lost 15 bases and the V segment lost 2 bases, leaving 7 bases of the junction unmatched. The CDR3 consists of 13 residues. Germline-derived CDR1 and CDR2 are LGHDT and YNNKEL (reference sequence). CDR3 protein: CASSQTAGGPGFF. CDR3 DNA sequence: TGTGCCAGCAGCCAAACAGCGGGAGGGCCTGGGTTCTTC.

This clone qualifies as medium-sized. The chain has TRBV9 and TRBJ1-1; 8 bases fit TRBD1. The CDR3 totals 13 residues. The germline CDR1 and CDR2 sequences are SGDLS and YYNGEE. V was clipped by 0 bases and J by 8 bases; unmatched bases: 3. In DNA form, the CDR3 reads TGTGCCAGCAGCGTAGGGACAGGGTCCGAAGCTTTCTTT. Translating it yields CASSVGTGSEAFF.

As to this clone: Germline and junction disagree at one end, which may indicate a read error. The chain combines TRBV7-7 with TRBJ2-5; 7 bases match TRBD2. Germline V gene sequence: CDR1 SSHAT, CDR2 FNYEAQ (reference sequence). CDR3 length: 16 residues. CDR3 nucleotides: TGTGCTAGCAGCTTGGGCGGGAGTAGTGGCAGGGAGACCCAGTACTTC. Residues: CASSLGGSSGRETQYF.

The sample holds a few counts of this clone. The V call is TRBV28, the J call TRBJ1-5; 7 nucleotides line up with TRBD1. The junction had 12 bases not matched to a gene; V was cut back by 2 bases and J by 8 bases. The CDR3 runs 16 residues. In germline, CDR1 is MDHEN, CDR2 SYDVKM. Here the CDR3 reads CASSLLKARGPEPQHF. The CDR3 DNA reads TGTGCCAGCAGTTTACTAAAGGCGAGGGGGCCGGAGCCCCAGCATTTT.

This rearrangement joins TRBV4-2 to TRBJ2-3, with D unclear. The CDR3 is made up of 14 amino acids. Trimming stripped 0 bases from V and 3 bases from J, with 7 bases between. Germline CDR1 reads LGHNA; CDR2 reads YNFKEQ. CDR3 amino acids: CASSQDRSTDTQYF. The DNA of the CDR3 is TGTGCCAGCAGCCAAGATCGGTCTACAGATACGCAGTATTTT.

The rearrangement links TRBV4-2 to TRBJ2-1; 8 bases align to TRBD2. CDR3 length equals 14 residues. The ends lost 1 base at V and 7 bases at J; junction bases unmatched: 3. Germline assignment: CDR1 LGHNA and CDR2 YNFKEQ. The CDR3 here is CASSQVGTSNEQFF. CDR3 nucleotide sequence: TGTGCCAGCAGCCAAGTGGGGACTAGTAATGAGCAGTTCTTC.

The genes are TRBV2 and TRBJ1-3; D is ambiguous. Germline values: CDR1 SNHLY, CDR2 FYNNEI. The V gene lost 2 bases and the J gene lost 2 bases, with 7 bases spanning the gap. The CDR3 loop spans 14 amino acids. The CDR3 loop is CASSELRAGNTIYF. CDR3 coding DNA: TGTGCCAGCAGTGAATTGAGGGCTGGAAACACCATATATTTT.

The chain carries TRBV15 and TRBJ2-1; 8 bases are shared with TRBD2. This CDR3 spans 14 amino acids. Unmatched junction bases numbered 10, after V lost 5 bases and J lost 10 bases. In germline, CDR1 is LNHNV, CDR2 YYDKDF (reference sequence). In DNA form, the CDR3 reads TGTGCCACCAGCGGCGGGGGGTGGGTCGAGGAGCAGTTCTTC. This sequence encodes CATSGGGWVEEQFF.

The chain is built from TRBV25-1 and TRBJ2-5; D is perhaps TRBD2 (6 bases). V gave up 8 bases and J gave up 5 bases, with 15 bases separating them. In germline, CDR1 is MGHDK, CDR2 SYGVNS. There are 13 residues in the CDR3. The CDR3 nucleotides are TGTGCCAGCCGGGGACTTTCATACGAGACCCAGTACTTC. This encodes CASRGLSYETQYF.

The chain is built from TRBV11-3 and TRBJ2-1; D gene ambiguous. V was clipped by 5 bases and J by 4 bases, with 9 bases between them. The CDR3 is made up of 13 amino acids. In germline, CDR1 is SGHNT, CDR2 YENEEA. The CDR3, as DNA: TGTGCCAGCAGCCCTCCCGGGTACAATGAGCAGTTCTTC. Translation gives CASSPPGYNEQFF. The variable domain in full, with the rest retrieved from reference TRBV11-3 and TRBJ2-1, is EAGVVQSPRYKIIEKKQPVAFWCNPISGHNTLYWYLQNLGQGPELLIRYENEEAVDDSQLPKDRFSAERLKGVDSTLKIQPAELGDSAVYLCASSPPGYNEQFFGPGTRLTVL.

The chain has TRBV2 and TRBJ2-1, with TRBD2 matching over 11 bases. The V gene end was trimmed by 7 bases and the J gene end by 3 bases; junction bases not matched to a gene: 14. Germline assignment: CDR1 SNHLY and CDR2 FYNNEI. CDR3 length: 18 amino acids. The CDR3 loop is CASKLGSGRAGGYNEQFF. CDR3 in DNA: TGTGCCAGCAAGTTGGGTAGCGGGAGGGCCGGGGGCTACAATGAGCAGTTCTTC. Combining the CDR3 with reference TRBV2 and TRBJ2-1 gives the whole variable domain EPEVTQTPSHQVTQMGQEVILRCVPISNHLYFYWYRQILGQKVEFLVSFYNNEISEKSEIFDDQFSVERPDGSNFTLKIRSTKLEDSAMYFCASKLGSGRAGGYNEQFFGPGTRLTVL.

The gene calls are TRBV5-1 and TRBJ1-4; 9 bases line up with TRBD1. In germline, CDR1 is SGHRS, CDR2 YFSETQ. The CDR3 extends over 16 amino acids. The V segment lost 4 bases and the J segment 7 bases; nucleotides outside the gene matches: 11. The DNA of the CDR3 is TGCGCCAGCAGCCCGGCCGTGGGACAGGGTGGTGAAAAACTGTTTTTT. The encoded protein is CASSPAVGQGGEKLFF.

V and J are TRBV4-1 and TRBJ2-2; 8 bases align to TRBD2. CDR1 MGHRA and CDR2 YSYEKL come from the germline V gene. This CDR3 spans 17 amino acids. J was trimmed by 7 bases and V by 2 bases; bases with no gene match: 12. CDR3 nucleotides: TGCGCCAGCAGCCAAAACCCAGCGGGAGACTGGGGCGGGGAGCTGTTTTTT. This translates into CASSQNPAGDWGGELFF.

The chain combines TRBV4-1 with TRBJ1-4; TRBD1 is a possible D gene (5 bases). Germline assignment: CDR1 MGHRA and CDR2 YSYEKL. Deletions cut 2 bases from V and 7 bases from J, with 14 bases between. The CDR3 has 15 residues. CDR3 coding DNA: TGCGCCAGCAGCCAATCGGGGGAGAGAGGTGAAAAACTGTTTTTT. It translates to CASSQSGERGEKLFF.

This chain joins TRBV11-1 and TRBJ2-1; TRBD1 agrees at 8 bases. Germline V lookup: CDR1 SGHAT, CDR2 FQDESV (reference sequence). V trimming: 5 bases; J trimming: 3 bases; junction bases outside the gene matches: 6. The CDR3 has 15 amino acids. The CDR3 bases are TGTGCCAGCAGCCCGAGAACAGGGGGCTACAATGAGCAGTTCTTC. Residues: CASSPRTGGYNEQFF.

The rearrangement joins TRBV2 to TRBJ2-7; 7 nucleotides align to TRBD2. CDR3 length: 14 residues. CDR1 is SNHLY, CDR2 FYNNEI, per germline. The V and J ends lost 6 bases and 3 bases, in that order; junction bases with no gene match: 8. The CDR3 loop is CASSRPSGGYEQYF. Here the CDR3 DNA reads TGTGCCAGCAGCAGGCCTAGCGGAGGCTACGAGCAGTACTTC.

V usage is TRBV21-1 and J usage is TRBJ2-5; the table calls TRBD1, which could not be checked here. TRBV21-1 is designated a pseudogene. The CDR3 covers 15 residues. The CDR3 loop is CASSKNLGVGETQYF. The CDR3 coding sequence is TGTGCCAGCAGCAAAAACCTAGGGGTGGGGGAGACCCAGTACTTC.

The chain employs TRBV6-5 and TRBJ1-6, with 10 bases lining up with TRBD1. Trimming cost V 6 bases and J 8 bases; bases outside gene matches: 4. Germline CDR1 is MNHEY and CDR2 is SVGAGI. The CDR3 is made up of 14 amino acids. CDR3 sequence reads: CASSTGQGHSPLHF. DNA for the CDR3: TGTGCCAGCAGCACGGGACAGGGGCATTCACCCCTCCACTTT.

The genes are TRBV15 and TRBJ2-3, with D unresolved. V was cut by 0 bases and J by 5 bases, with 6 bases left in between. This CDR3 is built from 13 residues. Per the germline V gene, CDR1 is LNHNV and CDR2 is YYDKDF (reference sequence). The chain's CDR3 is CATSRDSGDTQYF. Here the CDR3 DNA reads TGTGCCACCAGCAGAGATAGTGGAGATACGCAGTATTTT.

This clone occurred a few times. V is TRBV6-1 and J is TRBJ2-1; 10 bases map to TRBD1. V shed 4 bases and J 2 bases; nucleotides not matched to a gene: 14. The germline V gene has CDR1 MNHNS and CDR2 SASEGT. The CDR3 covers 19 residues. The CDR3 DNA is TGTGCCAGCAGTGGACAGGGGGCTGGGAGGGAGGCCACCTACAATGAGCAGTTCTTC. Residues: CASSGQGAGREATYNEQFF.

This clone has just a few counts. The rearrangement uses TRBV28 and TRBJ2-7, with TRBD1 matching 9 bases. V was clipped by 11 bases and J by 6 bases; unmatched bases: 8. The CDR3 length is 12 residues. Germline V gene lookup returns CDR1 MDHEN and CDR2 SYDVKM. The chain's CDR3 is CAVGQGALEQYF. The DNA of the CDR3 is TGTGCCGTGGGACAGGGTGCCCTCGAGCAGTACTTC.

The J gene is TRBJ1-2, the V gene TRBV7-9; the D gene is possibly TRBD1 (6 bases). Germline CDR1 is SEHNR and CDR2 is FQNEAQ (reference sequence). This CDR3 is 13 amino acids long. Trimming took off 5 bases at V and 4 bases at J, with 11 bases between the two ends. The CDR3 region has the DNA TGTGCCAGCAGCAAACAGGGCGGCTATGGCTACACCTTC. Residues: CASSKQGGYGYTF. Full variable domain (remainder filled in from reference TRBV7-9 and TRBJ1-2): DTGVSQNPRHKITKRGQNVTFRCDPISEHNRLYWYRQTLGQGPEFLTYFQNEAQLEKSRLLSDRFSAERPKGSFSTLEIQRTEQGDSAMYLCASSKQGGYGYTFGSGTRLTVV.

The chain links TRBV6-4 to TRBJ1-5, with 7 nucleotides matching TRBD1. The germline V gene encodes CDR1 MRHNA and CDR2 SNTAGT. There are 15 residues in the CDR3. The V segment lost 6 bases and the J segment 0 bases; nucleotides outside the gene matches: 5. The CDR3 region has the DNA TGTGCCAGCAGACCCCAGGGGGGTAGCAATCAGCCCCAGCATTTT. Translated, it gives CASRPQGGSNQPQHF.

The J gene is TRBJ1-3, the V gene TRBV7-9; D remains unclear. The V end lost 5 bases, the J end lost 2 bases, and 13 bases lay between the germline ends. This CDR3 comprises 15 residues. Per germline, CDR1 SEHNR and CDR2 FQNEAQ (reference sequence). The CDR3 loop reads CASSQAWATGNTIYF. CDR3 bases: TGTGCCAGCAGCCAGGCCTGGGCTACTGGAAACACCATATATTTT.